Each of the 4 T cell receptor beta chains below was sequenced from the same sample in a study of immune evolution from preneoplasia to lung adenocarcinoma (dated by TCRdb to 2020 to 2023). Preparation of the library involved the immunoSEQ multiplex PCR assay. Here the immuneACCESS table is served through TCRdb, limited to in-frame sequences with V and J called. Missing clones are a known gap in these copies; in checked studies unresolved V genes cover under half, and the rest lacks a known reason. This sample is represented by about 4,300 clones; more than 70% of them were singletons. The top ten constitute 2% to 2.5% of the sample. The material sequenced was FFPE lung adenocarcinoma in situ tissue. Per the publication, the cell subset or site label means: preinvasive adenocarcinoma in situ (AIS). These receptors originate from a person between 60 and 79 years old with lung adenocarcinoma.

The rearrangement uses TRBV10-2 and TRBJ2-2; TRBD1 or TRBD2 may be the D gene (6 bases each). Trimming left V 9 bases short and J 5 bases short, with 16 bases between. Germline loops: CDR1 WSHSY, CDR2 SAAADI. CDR3 length: 14 amino acids. The CDR3 protein is CARQEGDRTGELFF. Written as DNA, the CDR3 is TGCGCCAGGCAGGAGGGGGATAGGACCGGGGAGCTGTTTTTT.

The chain uses TRBV5-1 and TRBJ2-7, with D perhaps given as TRBD1 or TRBD2 (5 bases each). The V end lost 0 bases, the J end lost 2 bases, and 12 bases lay between the germline ends. The CDR3 has 15 residues. Germline loops: CDR1 SGHRS, CDR2 YFSETQ. CDR3 region: CASSLAGDPAYEQYF. In DNA, the CDR3 is TGCGCCAGCAGCTTGGCCGGGGACCCCGCCTACGAGCAGTACTTC.

J is TRBJ1-1 and V is TRBV2; D is perhaps TRBD1 (6 bases). The germline V gene has CDR1 SNHLY and CDR2 FYNNEI. This CDR3 is 13 amino acids long. Trimming shortened V by 2 bases and J by 12 bases, and 16 bases separated the two germline ends. For the CDR3, the DNA is TGTGCCAGCAGTGAATCGGCCAGGGGTGCGACTTTCTTT. Protein sequence: CASSESARGATFF.

V and J are TRBV5-4 and TRBJ1-1, with no clear D. This CDR3 contains 14 residues. Germline V gene data show CDR1 as SGHNT and CDR2 as YYREEE (reference sequence). The germline V and J ends were trimmed by 0 bases and 2 bases, with 8 bases remaining between them. The CDR3 loop reads CASSLEAVNTEAFF. The CDR3 DNA reads TGTGCCAGCAGCTTGGAGGCAGTTAACACTGAAGCTTTCTTT.